The sequence of this T cell receptor beta chain was determined in a study of Ad26.COV2.S vaccination and SARS-CoV-2 variants. The overall study: Intramuscularly, Ad26.COV2.S was given either once or twice, 56 days apart.

Treatment: about 20 received Ad26.COV2.S at low or high dose, single or two shots; five or six received placebo; per-sample allocation not given. Each sample was drawn 63 days after the first injection (of vaccine or placebo). Germline CDR1 and CDR2: GTSNPN and SVGIG (reference sequence). Trimming stripped 1 base from V and 1 base from J, with 10 bases between. CDR3 size: 14 residues. Generated by immunoSEQ multiplex PCR, the TCRdb table keeps only in-frame clones and is missing some. The repertoire holds hundreds of thousands of clones, with approximately 86% as singletons. Sequenced material: peripheral blood, taken in a trial of Ad26.COV2.S vaccine versus placebo. The chain carries TRBV30 and TRBJ2-5; D is perhaps TRBD2 (6 bases). This TCR came from a person aged 18 to 59 who received the Ad26.COV2.S COVID-19 vaccine or a placebo. The CDR3 region is CAWSDGGFQETQYF. CDR3 in DNA: TGTGCCTGGAGTGACGGAGGGTTCCAAGAGACCCAGTACTTC.